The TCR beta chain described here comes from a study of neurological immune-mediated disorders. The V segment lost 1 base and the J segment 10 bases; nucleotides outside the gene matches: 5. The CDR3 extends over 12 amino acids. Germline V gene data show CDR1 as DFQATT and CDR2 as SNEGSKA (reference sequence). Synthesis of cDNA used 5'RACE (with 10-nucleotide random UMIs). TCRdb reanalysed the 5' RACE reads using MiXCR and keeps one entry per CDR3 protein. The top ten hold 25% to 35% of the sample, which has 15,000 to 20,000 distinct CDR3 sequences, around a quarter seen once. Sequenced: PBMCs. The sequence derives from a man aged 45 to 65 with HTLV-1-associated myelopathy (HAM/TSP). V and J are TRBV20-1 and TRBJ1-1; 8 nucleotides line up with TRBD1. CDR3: CSARAGGDLAFF. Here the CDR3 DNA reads TGCAGTGCTAGAGCAGGGGGCGACTTAGCTTTCTTT.